This TCR beta chain was found in a study of T cell responses to AZD1222 COVID-19 vaccine. Here immunoSEQ multiplex PCR was the method, and the copy in TCRdb shows in-frame clones only, minus some. This sample has about 70,000 clones, with 83% found just once. Study observations and caveats: Baseline antibody screening turned up just six seropositive AZD1222 recipients. The CD4 TCRs associated with vaccination extended across spike and predominated at 160-218 and 743-854. Every sample of the repertoires postdated the peak T cell response. There were mostly white British donors and more females than males, and clonal diversity was possibly underestimated.

Germline loops: CDR1 LGHNA, CDR2 YSLEER. CDR3 length: 15 amino acids. Trimming at V came to 2 bases and at J to 9 bases, leaving 5 bases not matched to a gene. A note on this clone: What it recognizes is unknown.

Specimen: peripheral blood, collected 28 days after the second AZD1222 dose. This receptor was obtained from an adult who received the AZD1222 COVID-19 vaccine. This rearrangement joins TRBV4-3 to TRBJ1-6; 9 positions agree with TRBD1. CDR3: CASSQLQGAPSPLHF. The CDR3 DNA follows: TGCGCCAGCAGCCAATTACAGGGGGCGCCTTCACCCCTCCACTTT.